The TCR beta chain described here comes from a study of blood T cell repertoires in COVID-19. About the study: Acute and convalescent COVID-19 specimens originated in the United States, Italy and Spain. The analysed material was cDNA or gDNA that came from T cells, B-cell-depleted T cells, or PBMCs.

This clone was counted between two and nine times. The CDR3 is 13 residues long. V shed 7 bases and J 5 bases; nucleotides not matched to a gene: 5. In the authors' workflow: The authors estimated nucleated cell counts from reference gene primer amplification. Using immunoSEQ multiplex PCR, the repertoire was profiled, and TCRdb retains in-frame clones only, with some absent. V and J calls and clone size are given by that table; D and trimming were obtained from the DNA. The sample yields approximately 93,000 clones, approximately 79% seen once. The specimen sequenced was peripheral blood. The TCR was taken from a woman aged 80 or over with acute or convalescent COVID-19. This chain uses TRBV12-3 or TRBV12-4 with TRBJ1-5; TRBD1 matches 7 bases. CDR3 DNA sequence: TGTGCCAGCACCACGGACAGGTATCAGCCCCAGCATTTT. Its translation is CASTTDRYQPQHF.